The T cell receptor (beta chain) described here comes from a study of cytomegalovirus exposure and HLA in healthy donors. In this sample, this clone turned up a few times. Primers included in the PCR were 60 Vbeta and 13 Jbeta primers. Source study methods: Per a later analysis, the number of unique TCR beta chains was around 79 million, of which some 10 million were shared. Repertoires were generated with immunoSEQ multiplex PCR, while TCRdb's copy carries only in-frame clones and drops some. D and trimming come from the DNA, and the V and J calls and clone size come from that table. The table includes fewer than 200,000 clones, around 75% detected once. CDR1 is SQVTM and CDR2 is ANQGSEA in the germline V gene. V lost 3 bases and J lost 2, with 19 bases in between. This CDR3 region has 16 residues.

Sequenced sample: PBMCs. This chain connects TRBV29-1 to TRBJ2-5; D might be TRBD2 (7 bases). The receptor was isolated from a woman aged 25 to 39 in good health and CMV-seronegative. CDR3 DNA sequence: TGCAGCGTTGAGGGGCGTTGGGAGGGGGGACAAGAGACCCAGTACTTC. This sequence encodes CSVEGRWEGGQETQYF. Full variable domain (rest looked up from reference TRBV29-1 and TRBJ2-5): SAVISQKPSRDICQRGTSLTIQCQVDSQVTMMFWYRQQPGQSLTLIATANQGSEATYESGFVIDKFPISRPNLTFSTLTVSNMSPEDSSIYLCSVEGRWEGGQETQYFGPGTRLLVL.